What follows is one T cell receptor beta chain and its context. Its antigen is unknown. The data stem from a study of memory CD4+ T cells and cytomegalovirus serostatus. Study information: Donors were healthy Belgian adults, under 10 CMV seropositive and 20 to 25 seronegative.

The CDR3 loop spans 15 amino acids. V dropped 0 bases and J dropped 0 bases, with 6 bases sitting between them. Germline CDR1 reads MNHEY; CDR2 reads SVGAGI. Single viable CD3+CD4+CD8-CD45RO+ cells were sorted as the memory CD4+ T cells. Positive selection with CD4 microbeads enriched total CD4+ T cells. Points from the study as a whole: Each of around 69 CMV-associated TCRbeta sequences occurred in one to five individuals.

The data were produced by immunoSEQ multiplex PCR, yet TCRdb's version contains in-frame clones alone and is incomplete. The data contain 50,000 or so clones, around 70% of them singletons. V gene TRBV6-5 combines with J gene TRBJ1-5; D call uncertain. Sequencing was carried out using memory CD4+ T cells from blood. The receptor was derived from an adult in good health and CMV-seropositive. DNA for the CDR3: TGTGCCAGCAGTTACTCACAAAATAGCAATCAGCCCCAGCATTTT. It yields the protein CASSYSQNSNQPQHF.